Following are 22 T cell receptor beta chains from one sample sequenced in a study of technical replicates of blood from a few donors. Using immunoSEQ multiplex PCR, the repertoire was profiled, and TCRdb retains in-frame clones only, with some absent. Altogether around 65,000 clones are present, 80% to 90% being singletons, with the ten largest covering around 4.6%. Source material: PBMCs. These receptors were obtained from a human donor in good health. Some clones in this sample may be carry-over from other donors' samples.

This chain uses TRBV7-2 with TRBJ2-2; 9 bases line up with TRBD1. The CDR3 is 15 amino acids. Germline values: CDR1 SGHTA, CDR2 FQGNSA. V lost 5 bases, J lost 1 base, and 2 bases stayed unmatched. CDR3 sequence (DNA): TGTGCCAGCAGCAAGGGACAGGGGAACACCGGGGAGCTGTTTTTT. Amino acid sequence: CASSKGQGNTGELFF.

V and J are TRBV4-3 and TRBJ1-2, with D possibly being TRBD1 (5 bases). The CDR3 sequence is 16 residues long. Germline CDR1 LGHNA, CDR2 YSLEER. V gave up 0 bases and J gave up 4 bases, with 15 bases separating them. The CDR3 nucleotides are TGCGCCAGCAGCCAAGATTATCGAGGAGGGGCCTATGGCTACACCTTC. It specifies CASSQDYRGGAYGYTF.

For the CDR3, the DNA is TGTGCCAGCAGTTTATGGAGCGGGGTTCCTCAGGCGCAGTACTTC. Translating gives CASSLWSGVPQAQYF. The V call is TRBV28, the J call TRBJ2-7; 7 bases fit TRBD2. Germline loops: CDR1 MDHEN, CDR2 SYDVKM. V lost 0 bases and J lost 9; bases outside the gene matches: 11. CDR3 length equals 15 residues.

This chain links TRBV6-1 with TRBJ1-3; possible D gene TRBD1, 5 bases. Germline V CDR1 and CDR2: MNHNS, SASEGT. CDR3 length equals 16 residues. V shed 4 bases and J shed 0 bases, with 13 bases lying between them. The CDR3 sequence: CASSGGTFGSGNTIYF. The CDR3 bases are TGTGCCAGCAGTGGCGGGACGTTCGGCTCTGGAAACACCATATATTTT.

This chain joins TRBV7-9 and TRBJ2-1, with D maybe TRBD1 (5 bases). The V and J ends lost 5 bases and 0 bases respectively, with 11 bases between them. The length of the CDR3 is 15 residues. CDR1 SEHNR and CDR2 FQNEAQ come from the germline V gene (reference sequence). The CDR3 DNA reads TGTGCCAGCAGCGACGACAGAAGCTCCTACAATGAGCAGTTCTTC. Residues: CASSDDRSSYNEQFF.

This clone was picked up one time. The chain's CDR3 is CASSTTSGTEAFF. DNA of the CDR3: TGTGCCAGTAGTACAACCTCGGGCACTGAAGCTTTCTTT. The V and J genes are TRBV19 and TRBJ1-1, with D unresolved. Germline lookup yields CDR1 LNHDA and CDR2 SQIVND (reference sequence). V was pared by 4 bases and J by 4 bases, with 10 bases between. The CDR3 runs to 13 residues. Filled out from reference TRBV19 and TRBJ1-1, the complete variable domain reads DGGITQSPKYLFRKEGQNVTLSCEQNLNHDAMYWYRQDPGQGLRLIYYSQIVNDFQKGDIAEGYSVSREKKESFPLTVTSAQKNPTAFYLCASSTTSGTEAFFGQGTRLTVV.

V and J are TRBV9 and TRBJ1-3; D possibly corresponds to TRBD1 (5 bases). This CDR3 is built from 15 residues. Trimming left V 0 bases short and J 2 bases short, with 9 bases between. From germline, CDR1 is SGDLS and CDR2 YYNGEE. This chain's CDR3 is CASSVGGGPGNTIYF. Written as DNA, the CDR3 is TGTGCCAGCAGCGTAGGGGGGGGACCTGGAAACACCATATATTTT.

The chain carries TRBV27 and TRBJ2-7, with TRBD2 identical over 7 bases. Trimming at V came to 2 bases and at J to 0 bases, leaving 4 bases not matched to a gene. Germline V gene sequence: CDR1 MNHEY, CDR2 SMNVEV (reference sequence). The length of the CDR3 is 15 residues. The CDR3 sequence is CASSLRGGSSYEQYF. DNA for the CDR3: TGTGCCAGCAGTTTACGGGGCGGGAGCTCCTACGAGCAGTACTTC.

The rearrangement joins TRBV7-2 to TRBJ2-1; possibly TRBD2 for D (5 bases). The CDR3 runs to 18 residues. Per the germline V gene, CDR1 is SGHTA and CDR2 is FQGNSA. The V end lost 2 bases, the J end lost 6 bases, and 23 bases lay between the germline ends. CDR3 DNA: TGTGCCAGCAGCTTAACACTGTATAGGTCTCGGGGTGGCAATGAGCAGTTCTTC. It yields the protein CASSLTLYRSRGGNEQFF.

This chain joins TRBV4-3 and TRBJ1-2, with D possibly being TRBD1 (5 bases). CDR3 length: 16 amino acids. V was cut by 0 bases and J by 0 bases, with 11 bases left in between. Germline assignment: CDR1 LGHNA and CDR2 YSLEER. CDR3 amino acids: CASSQDWGSPNYGYTF. The CDR3 bases are TGCGCCAGCAGCCAAGATTGGGGCAGCCCTAACTATGGCTACACCTTC.

V usage is TRBV5-1 and J usage is TRBJ2-3; 8 bases are a match to TRBD2. Losses at the gene ends were 1 base for V and 1 base for J; bases not matched to a gene: 2. Germline V gives CDR1 SGHRS, CDR2 YFSETQ. There are 15 residues in the CDR3. The CDR3 protein is CASSLNGGGTDTQYF. The CDR3 bases are TGCGCCAGCAGCTTGAACGGGGGGGGCACAGATACGCAGTATTTT.

The rearrangement links TRBV15 to TRBJ1-2, with D perhaps matching TRBD1 (5 bases). V gave up 5 bases and J gave up 2 bases, with 9 bases separating them. The CDR3 loop spans 13 amino acids. Germline CDR1 LNHNV, CDR2 YYDKDF (reference sequence). The CDR3 spells CATSPGGNYGYTF. The CDR3 DNA is TGTGCCACCAGCCCGGGGGGAAACTATGGCTACACCTTC.

V gene TRBV5-1 combines with J gene TRBJ2-7, with D maybe TRBD2 (6 bases). The CDR3 extends over 11 amino acids. CDR1 SGHRS and CDR2 YFSETQ come from the germline V gene. Deletions cut 8 bases from V and 3 bases from J, with 9 bases between. CDR3 protein: CARGGSYEQYF. In nucleotides, the CDR3 is TGCGCCAGGGGGGGTAGCTACGAGCAGTACTTC.

The chain has TRBV27 and TRBJ1-3, with 7 nucleotides matching TRBD1. Germline-derived CDR1 and CDR2 are MNHEY and SMNVEV (reference sequence). The CDR3 has 14 residues. V lost 2 bases and J lost 9; bases outside the gene matches: 7. The chain's CDR3 is CASSLGANRGTIYF. In nucleotides, the CDR3 is TGTGCCAGCAGTTTAGGGGCAAACAGGGGCACCATATATTTT.

The rearrangement joins TRBV15 to TRBJ2-7, with TRBD1 matching over 7 bases. With 3 bases clipped from V and 0 bases from J, the junction kept 8 bases outside the gene matches. The CDR3 runs 16 residues. Germline V gene lookup returns CDR1 LNHNV and CDR2 YYDKDF (reference sequence). CDR3 bases: TGTGCCACCAGCAGCCCCGGCCGGACAGGCTCCTACGAGCAGTACTTC. Translation: CATSSPGRTGSYEQYF. The full variable domain, with the rest looked up from reference TRBV15 and TRBJ2-7, is DAMVIQNPRYQVTQFGKPVTLSCSQTLNHNVMYWYQQKSSQAPKLLFHYYDKDFNNEADTPDNFQSRRPNTSFCFLDIRSPGLGDTAMYLCATSSPGRTGSYEQYFGPGTRLTVT.

The count of this clone is one. This sequence joins TRBV11-2 and TRBJ2-7; no firm D call. This CDR3 contains 14 residues. CDR1 is SGHAT, CDR2 FQNNGV, per germline. V dropped 5 bases and J dropped 3 bases, with 14 bases sitting between them. The chain's CDR3 is CASSPHWARYEQYF. CDR3 sequence (DNA): TGTGCCAGCAGCCCCCATTGGGCCCGCTACGAGCAGTACTTC.

This clone was observed once. J is TRBJ2-7 and V is TRBV4-2; 10 positions match TRBD2. Germline V lookup: CDR1 LGHNA, CDR2 YNFKEQ. This CDR3 is 16 amino acids long. V shed 2 bases and J 2 bases; nucleotides not matched to a gene: 6. The CDR3 is CASSQPTSGATYEQYF. CDR3 nucleotides: TGTGCCAGCAGCCAACCCACTAGCGGGGCGACCTACGAGCAGTACTTC.

This chain links TRBV7-2 with TRBJ2-2, with a possible D match to TRBD2 (6 bases). The germline CDR1 and CDR2 sequences are SGHTA and FQGNSA. The CDR3 has 12 residues. With 5 bases removed from V and 11 bases from J, the gap between germline ends came to 12 bases. CDR3 coding DNA: TGTGCCAGCAGCCCGAGGAGGGCTGAGCTGTTTTTT. It translates to CASSPRRAELFF.

The chain has TRBV25-1 and TRBJ2-2, with a possible D match to TRBD1 (6 bases). The V gene lost 1 base and the J gene lost 0 bases, with 12 bases spanning the gap. The CDR3 consists of 17 residues. The germline V gene has CDR1 MGHDK and CDR2 SYGVNS. In nucleotides, the CDR3 is TGTGCCAGCAGTGAATGGGGGCAAGCCCCGAACACCGGGGAGCTGTTTTTT. It translates to CASSEWGQAPNTGELFF.

V and J are TRBV7-2 and TRBJ2-5; D gene uncertain. Germline V gene sequence: CDR1 SGHTA, CDR2 FQGNSA. CDR3 length equals 15 residues. The ends were cut back, 3 bases at V and 4 bases at J, with 15 bases in the middle. CDR3 bases: TGTGCCAGCAGCTTGCAGACTGGGTCGGCAGAGACCCAGTACTTC. It specifies CASSLQTGSAETQYF.

The chain combines TRBV10-3 with TRBJ1-5; 7 bases line up with TRBD1. V shed 2 bases, J shed 11 bases, and the junction held 6 bases outside the gene matches. The CDR3 runs 13 residues. Per germline, CDR1 ENHRY and CDR2 SYGVKD. The CDR3 sequence is CAISETGELAQHF. The DNA of the CDR3 is TGTGCCATCAGTGAGACAGGGGAGTTGGCCCAGCATTTT.

The CDR3 protein is CASSPGGSSPLHF. The CDR3 bases are TGTGCCAGCAGCCCCGGGGGATCTTCACCCCTCCACTTT. V gene TRBV7-3 combines with J gene TRBJ1-6; D may be TRBD1 (5 bases). V gave up 5 bases and J gave up 9 bases, with 11 bases separating them. CDR1 and CDR2 (germline): SGHTA, FQGTGA. The CDR3 loop spans 13 amino acids. Full variable domain (remainder filled in from reference TRBV7-3 and TRBJ1-6): GAGVSQTPSNKVTEKGKYVELRCDPISGHTALYWYRQSLGQGPEFLIYFQGTGAADDSGLPNDRFFAVRPEGSVSTLKIQRTERGDSAVYLCASSPGGSSPLHFGNGTRLTVT.